These T cell receptor beta chains were read from a single sample in a study of Ad26.COV2.S vaccination and SARS-CoV-2 variants. The data were produced by immunoSEQ multiplex PCR, yet TCRdb's version contains in-frame clones alone and is incomplete. The table lists 300,000 to 400,000 clones, almost 90% of them singletons. Here the sequenced sample was peripheral blood, taken in a trial of Ad26.COV2.S vaccine versus placebo. The receptors stem from a person between 18 and 60 years old who received the Ad26.COV2.S COVID-19 vaccine or a placebo. CDR3s include the opening cysteine and the closing phenylalanine or tryptophan. The D gene is left open where the match is weak. Size tells how often a clone was seen (once, few, many) or the class of an expanded clone, and some rows leave it out.

D gene,J gene,clone size,V gene,CDR3 protein,CDR3 DNA
-,TRBJ1-2,-,TRBV7-9,CASSYGVNYGYTF,TGTGCCAGCAGCTACGGAGTTAACTATGGCTACACCTTC
TRBD1,TRBJ1-1,-,TRBV4-3,CASSLGGKVGQGMNTEAFF,TGCGCCAGCAGCCTGGGGGGGAAAGTTGGACAGGGTATGAACACTGAAGCTTTCTTT
-,TRBJ2-4,-,TRBV9,CASSADPSNIQYF,TGTGCCAGCAGCGCAGACCCGTCGAACATTCAGTACTTC
TRBD2,TRBJ2-1,-,TRBV6-2/TRBV6-3,CASSGLAGYNEQFF,TGTGCCAGCAGCGGGCTAGCGGGCTACAATGAGCAGTTCTTC
-,TRBJ1-1,-,TRBV18,CASSPYRDVAFF,TGTGCCAGCTCACCCTACAGGGATGTGGCTTTCTTT
-,TRBJ1-2,-,TRBV20-1,CSASYVETTDYGYTF,TGCAGTGCTAGTTACGTAGAGACGACGGACTATGGCTACACCTTC
TRBD1,TRBJ1-1,-,TRBV10-3,CAIGQGNTEAFF,TGTGCCATCGGACAGGGGAACACTGAAGCTTTCTTT
TRBD2,TRBJ2-5,-,TRBV27,CASSSLPGTRAQETQYF,TGTGCCAGCAGTTCCCTCCCTGGGACTAGGGCCCAAGAGACCCAGTACTTC
-,TRBJ2-3,few,TRBV29-1,CSVVRDGDTQYF,TGCAGCGTTGTGAGGGACGGGGATACGCAGTATTTT
-,TRBJ2-2,-,TRBV7-3,CASSPRGTGELFF,TGTGCCAGCAGCCCAAGGGGGACCGGGGAGCTGTTTTTT
TRBD2,TRBJ2-3,-,TRBV5-4,CASSSSRTSGRANGDTQYF,TGTGCCAGCAGCTCGTCTAGGACTAGCGGGAGGGCCAATGGAGATACGCAGTATTTT
-,TRBJ1-6,few,TRBV6-5,CASGPGIFNSPLHF,TGTGCCAGCGGGCCCGGGATCTTCAATTCACCCCTCCACTTT
TRBD2,TRBJ2-7,-,TRBV2,CASNPLAGGQNEQYF,TGTGCCAGCAACCCGCTAGCGGGGGGGCAGAACGAGCAGTACTTC
TRBD1,TRBJ2-2,once,TRBV6-6,CASTHRGSNTGELFF,TGTGCCAGCACCCACAGGGGGTCGAACACCGGGGAGCTGTTTTTT
TRBD2,TRBJ2-5,-,TRBV28,CASSGAGGNEETQYF,TGTGCCAGCAGTGGGGCGGGAGGAAACGAAGAGACCCAGTACTTC
-,TRBJ2-2,-,TRBV6-2/TRBV6-3,CASSPSGELFF,TGTGCCAGCAGCCCCAGTGGGGAGCTGTTTTTT
-,TRBJ2-5,-,TRBV11-2,CASSFSGAQETQYF,TGTGCCAGCAGCTTTTCAGGAGCACAAGAGACCCAGTACTTC
TRBD1,TRBJ1-4,-,TRBV3-1/TRBV3-2,CASSLDRDYEKLFF,TGTGCCAGCAGCCTCGACAGGGATTATGAAAAACTGTTTTTT
-,TRBJ2-3,-,TRBV28,CASTQGWYTQYF,TGTGCCAGCACCCAGGGGTGGTATACGCAGTATTTT
-,TRBJ1-1,-,TRBV20-1,CSASEGRGAFF,TGCAGTGCTAGCGAGGGCCGCGGAGCTTTCTTT
-,TRBJ2-1,-,TRBV3-1/TRBV3-2,CASSQGRRFDRQFF,TGTGCCAGCAGCCAAGGTCGTAGGTTTGATAGGCAGTTCTTC
-,TRBJ1-1,-,TRBV5-8,CASSQDLIEAFF,TGTGCCAGCAGCCAAGATTTAATTGAAGCTTTCTTT
TRBD2,TRBJ2-7,-,TRBV4-1,CASSQGVLAANYEQYF,TGCGCCAGCAGCCAAGGTGTCCTAGCGGCTAATTACGAGCAGTACTTC
-,TRBJ2-1,-,TRBV7-3,CASSLGPSLGEQFF,TGTGCCAGCAGCTTAGGTCCTAGCTTGGGTGAGCAGTTCTTC
-,TRBJ2-1,once,TRBV11-3,CASSRALGEQFF,TGTGCCAGCAGCCGGGCCCTGGGTGAGCAGTTCTTC